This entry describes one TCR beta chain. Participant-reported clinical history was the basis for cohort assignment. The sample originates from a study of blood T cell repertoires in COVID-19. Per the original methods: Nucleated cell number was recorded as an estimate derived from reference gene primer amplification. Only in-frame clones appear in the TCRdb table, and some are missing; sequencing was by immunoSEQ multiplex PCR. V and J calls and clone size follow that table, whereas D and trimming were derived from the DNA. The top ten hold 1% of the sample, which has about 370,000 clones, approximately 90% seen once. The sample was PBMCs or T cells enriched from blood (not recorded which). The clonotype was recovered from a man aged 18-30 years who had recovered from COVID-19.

This CDR3 reads CASRLGGATDTQYF. For the CDR3, the DNA is TGCGCCAGCCGCCTCGGCGGGGCCACAGATACGCAGTATTTT. The chain carries TRBV5-1 and TRBJ2-3; the D gene is possibly TRBD2 (6 bases). Trimming stripped 7 bases from V and 2 bases from J, with 14 bases between. Germline CDR1 is SGHRS and CDR2 is YFSETQ. The CDR3 runs to 14 residues. The complete variable domain, with remaining parts taken from reference TRBV5-1 and TRBJ2-3, reads KAGVTQTPRYLIKTRGQQVTLSCSPISGHRSVSWYQQTPGQGLQFLFEYFSETQRNKGNFPGRFSGRQFSNSRSEMNVSTLELGDSALYLCASRLGGATDTQYFGPGTRLTVL.